A single sample gave rise to the 3 T cell receptor beta chains below, sequenced in a study of CD8 T cells in Susac syndrome. RNA totalling about 0.45 to 1 ug underwent reverse transcription with random hexamers. Via MiXCR, TCRdb re-called the immunoSEQ multiplex PCR reads, giving one row per CDR3 protein. The sample lists around 200,000 distinct CDR3 sequences, about 94% occurring once. The sequenced material came from CD4+ T cells from PBMCs. The receptors stem from a human donor with Susac syndrome.

This clonotype was seen only once. The chain joins TRBV10-3 to TRBJ1-2, with 8 bases matching TRBD1. The V and J ends lost 3 bases and 7 bases, in that order; junction bases with no gene match: 1. Germline-derived CDR1 and CDR2 are ENHRY and SYGVKD. The CDR3 loop spans 12 amino acids. The DNA for the CDR3 is TGTGCCATCAGTGAAACAGGGGGTGGCTACACCTTC. Amino acid sequence: CAISETGGGYTF.

The CDR3 DNA reads as TGTGCCAGCAGTTCCCCCCATTTGGCGGGGAAGCCAGATACGCAGTATTTT. Translating gives CASSSPHLAGKPDTQYF. This chain uses TRBV27 with TRBJ2-3; a weak D match, TRBD2 (6 bases). Germline V lookup: CDR1 MNHEY, CDR2 SMNVEV (reference sequence). There are 17 residues in the CDR3. The ends were cut back, 4 bases at V and 4 bases at J, with 21 bases in the middle.

V usage is TRBV14 and J usage is TRBJ2-3, with 7 bases matching TRBD1. The CDR3 totals 14 residues. Germline values: CDR1 SGHDN, CDR2 FVKESK. With V trimmed by 5 bases and J by 2 bases, 4 bases remained unmatched. This CDR3 reads CASSWDRFTDTQYF. The CDR3 DNA reads as TGTGCCAGCAGCTGGGACAGATTCACAGATACGCAGTATTTT.